The 20 T cell receptor beta chains presented below share a single source sample, sequenced in a study of shared clonotypes between healthy human individuals (dated by TCRdb to 2018 to 2021). The method was the immunoSEQ multiplex PCR assay. This is the immuneACCESS table as TCRdb keeps it, with only in-frame sequences that have V and J called. A part of the clones is gone; compared with another copy, unresolved V genes explain less than half, and the rest is unexplained. The sample table records roughly 410,000 clones; about 96% of these occur just once. The ten largest make up approximately 0.3% of the sample. Source material: memory CD8+ T cells sorted from blood. The cell subset or site label for this specimen denotes: CD45RO+ cells pooled with CCR7-negative TemRA cells. These receptors came from a man between 25 and 39 years old in good health.

The rearrangement links TRBV27 to TRBJ2-3, with 7 nucleotides matching TRBD2. The V and J ends lost 7 bases and 6 bases, in that order; junction bases with no gene match: 19. This CDR3 region has 17 residues. Per germline, CDR1 MNHEY and CDR2 SMNVEV (reference sequence). The CDR3 is CASKGTKPGLPIDTQYF. The CDR3 DNA is TGTGCCAGCAAGGGGACCAAACCGGGACTACCAATTGATACGCAGTATTTT.

The rearrangement uses TRBV28 and TRBJ2-1; 11 nucleotides line up with TRBD2. This CDR3 has 16 residues. V shed 4 bases, J shed 3 bases, and the junction held 5 bases outside the gene matches. The germline V gene has CDR1 MDHEN and CDR2 SYDVKM. CDR3 DNA: TGTGCCAGCAGTTCCCCTAGCGGGAGGAACTACAATGAGCAGTTCTTC. Its protein is CASSSPSGRNYNEQFF.

The chain employs TRBV19 and TRBJ1-2; D is perhaps TRBD1 (5 bases). Between the trimmed V and J ends, which lost 4 bases and 2 bases, there was a span of 8 bases. The length of the CDR3 is 13 residues. Germline lookup yields CDR1 LNHDA and CDR2 SQIVND (reference sequence). The CDR3 sequence is CASSTTVNYGYTF. As DNA, the CDR3 is TGTGCCAGTAGTACGACAGTCAACTATGGCTACACCTTC.

The V gene is TRBV14, the J gene TRBJ1-6; no clear D gene. This CDR3 has 15 amino acids. CDR1 is SGHDN and CDR2 is FVKESK in the germline V gene. The V and J ends lost 4 bases and 7 bases respectively, with 14 bases between them. The chain's CDR3 is CASSRLGGLNSPLHF. DNA for the CDR3: TGTGCCAGCAGCCGACTAGGTGGGCTAAATTCACCCCTCCACTTT.

In nucleotides, the CDR3 is TGTGCCAGCTCAGTTGGGGAATGGCAGTATGGCTACACCTTC. Its translation: CASSVGEWQYGYTF. This chain uses TRBV18 with TRBJ1-2, with D unresolved. V was cut by 5 bases and J by 5 bases, with 15 bases left in between. Germline CDR1 and CDR2: KGHSH and LQKENI. This CDR3 region has 14 residues.

This sequence joins TRBV18 and TRBJ2-1; 9 bases align to TRBD1. This CDR3 is 14 amino acids long. Per germline, CDR1 KGHSH and CDR2 LQKENI. Unmatched junction bases numbered 3, after V lost 3 bases and J lost 6 bases. The CDR3 nucleotides are TGTGCCAGCTCACCGGGACAGGGATTCAATGAGCAGTTCTTC. It is translated as CASSPGQGFNEQFF.

The rearrangement joins TRBV4-1 to TRBJ2-7, with TRBD2 matching 7 bases. The CDR3 has 15 amino acids. The germline CDR1 and CDR2 sequences are MGHRA and YSYEKL. The ends lost 0 bases at V and 4 bases at J; junction bases unmatched: 6. CDR3: CASSQDWGGNYEQYF. The CDR3 bases are TGCGCCAGCAGCCAAGATTGGGGGGGGAATTACGAGCAGTACTTC.

This clone appeared once. Other DNA sequences of this sample code for an identical CDR3. This rearrangement joins TRBV25-1 to TRBJ2-7; D is unclear. V was trimmed by 1 base and J by 2 bases, leaving 0 bases between them. Germline CDR1 reads MGHDK; CDR2 reads SYGVNS. The CDR3 consists of 11 residues. CDR3 in amino acids: CASSESYEQYF. CDR3 sequence (DNA): TGTGCCAGCAGTGAATCCTACGAGCAGTACTTC.

This sequence joins TRBV2 and TRBJ2-3; D possibly corresponds to TRBD1 (6 bases). There are 15 residues in the CDR3. V was shortened by 4 bases and J by 0 bases, with 11 bases between the two germline ends. Germline CDR1 and CDR2: SNHLY and FYNNEI. The CDR3 is CASSAQGHSTDTQYF. The CDR3 DNA reads as TGTGCCAGCAGTGCGCAGGGGCACAGCACAGATACGCAGTATTTT.

The gene calls are TRBV28 and TRBJ2-3; 8 bases match TRBD2. Germline loops: CDR1 MDHEN, CDR2 SYDVKM. The CDR3 length is 15 residues. Losses at the gene ends were 3 bases for V and 0 bases for J; bases not matched to a gene: 2. The CDR3 is CASSFSGGSTDTQYF. CDR3 nucleotides: TGTGCCAGCAGTTTTTCGGGGGGGAGCACAGATACGCAGTATTTT.

The chain recombines TRBV5-5 with TRBJ2-3; weak D call: TRBD1 (5 bases). Trimming took off 3 bases at V and 2 bases at J, with 10 bases between the two ends. The CDR3 is made up of 14 amino acids. Per the germline V gene, CDR1 is SGHKS and CDR2 is YYEKEE (reference sequence). CDR3 in amino acids: CASSSAGFTDTQYF. CDR3 nucleotide sequence: TGTGCCAGCAGCTCAGCAGGGTTCACAGATACGCAGTATTTT.

The CDR3 coding sequence is TGTGCCAGCAGTTACTCCGCCAGCGGGAGGGCGGGGGAGCAGTACTTC. Protein product: CASSYSASGRAGEQYF. V and J are TRBV6-5 and TRBJ2-7, with 10 bases lining up with TRBD2. The V gene end was trimmed by 0 bases and the J gene end by 7 bases; junction bases not matched to a gene: 9. The germline CDR1 and CDR2 sequences are MNHEY and SVGAGI. The CDR3 runs 16 residues.

The genes are TRBV7-6 and TRBJ1-1, with 7 bases fitting TRBD1. Trimming removed 2 bases from V and 0 bases from J; junction bases left unmatched: 6. There are 16 residues in the CDR3. Germline CDR1 reads SGHVS; CDR2 reads FNYEAQ. CDR3 sequence: CASSLRGGQLNTEAFF. The CDR3 nucleotides are TGTGCCAGCAGCTTACGGGGGGGACAGTTGAACACTGAAGCTTTCTTT.

This chain connects TRBV5-6 to TRBJ2-3; 8 bases map to TRBD1. Looked up from germline, CDR1 is SGHDT and CDR2 is YYEEEE. CDR3 length equals 15 residues. Unmatched junction bases numbered 10, after V lost 4 bases and J lost 6 bases. CDR3 in amino acids: CASSATGGLGDTQYF. In DNA, the CDR3 is TGTGCCAGCAGCGCCACAGGGGGTTTGGGGGATACGCAGTATTTT. Using reference TRBV5-6 and TRBJ2-3 for the parts outside the CDR3, the full variable domain is DAGVTQSPTHLIKTRGQQVTLRCSPKSGHDTVSWYQQALGQGPQFIFQYYEEEERQRGNFPDRFSGHQFPNYSSELNVNALLLGDSALYLCASSATGGLGDTQYFGPGTRLTVL.

The chain combines TRBV11-1 with TRBJ2-2; D uncertain. The V and J ends lost 3 bases and 0 bases respectively, with 8 bases between them. Germline loops: CDR1 SGHAT, CDR2 FQDESV (reference sequence). The CDR3 covers 15 residues. CDR3 DNA sequence: TGTGCCAGCAGCTTCGGTAACGCGAACACCGGGGAGCTGTTTTTT. Translated, it gives CASSFGNANTGELFF.

The chain is built from TRBV4-2 and TRBJ2-1; 11 bases map to TRBD1. The CDR3 has 14 amino acids. The germline V gene has CDR1 LGHNA and CDR2 YNFKEQ. V lost 3 bases, J lost 8 bases, and 3 bases stayed unmatched. CDR3 sequence reads: CASSHGQGADEQFF. Written as DNA, the CDR3 is TGTGCCAGCAGCCACGGACAGGGGGCGGATGAGCAGTTCTTC.

This chain joins TRBV5-1 and TRBJ2-7; D possibly uses TRBD1 or TRBD2 (6 bases each). The V end lost 3 bases, the J end lost 2 bases, and 15 bases lay between the germline ends. The CDR3 has 15 residues. The germline gives CDR1 SGHRS, CDR2 YFSETQ. CDR3 bases: TGCGCCAGCAGCTCTGCAGGTCGGGGGCCCTACGAGCAGTACTTC. Amino acids: CASSSAGRGPYEQYF.

The chain joins TRBV6-5 to TRBJ1-5; no clear D. Trimming pared 6 bases from V and 2 bases from J, leaving 8 bases between. Germline values: CDR1 MNHEY, CDR2 SVGAGI. CDR3 length: 13 residues. The CDR3 DNA reads as TGTGCCAGCAGGATAGACGGCAATCAGCCCCAGCATTTT. This gives the protein CASRIDGNQPQHF.

This clone was detected once. V usage is TRBV7-6 and J usage is TRBJ2-5, with D hard to call. This CDR3 has 11 residues. The germline CDR1 and CDR2 sequences are SGHVS and FNYEAQ. The ends were cut back, 8 bases at V and 3 bases at J, with 7 bases in the middle. CDR3 sequence: CASVTEETQYF. As DNA, the CDR3 is TGTGCCAGCGTCACAGAAGAGACCCAGTACTTC.

The chain carries TRBV2 and TRBJ1-3; D not certain. The germline V gene has CDR1 SNHLY and CDR2 FYNNEI. The CDR3 has 14 amino acids. The V end lost 7 bases, the J end lost 4 bases, and 14 bases lay between the germline ends. The CDR3 loop reads CASTPWPVGNTIYF. The CDR3 nucleotides read TGTGCCAGCACCCCCTGGCCGGTGGGAAACACCATATATTTT.